Below, one TCR beta chain is given with its context. Its antigen is unknown. No base-level quality is on record; no much larger clone is a single base apart. The data were obtained in a study of shared clonotypes between healthy human individuals (dated by TCRdb to between 2020 and 2021). Turning to the overall study: A few men and a couple of women, aged 18 to 49 years, made up the cohort. Per donor, three plates each were used for CD4 naive and CD4 memory, two for CD8 naive, and one for CD8 memory. To estimate repertoire size and how much clonotype sharing occurs between individuals, the study deeply sequenced the blood TCR repertoires of several healthy adults. Libraries were prepared and TCR repertoires were sequenced by different laboratories using diverse techniques, in order to increase sequencing depth and limit assay-specific biases. Leukapheresis yielded between about 0.94 and 9 billion PBMCs per donor. General study outcomes and caveats: Compared with non-shared clonotypes, the clonotypes found in all four sorted-subset donors had higher generation probabilities. Around 5.4% of naive CD4, more than 3% of naive CD8, roughly 2.5% of memory CD4, and roughly 0.4% of memory CD8 clonotypes were shared across a few donors. Pairwise subsampling indicated that sequencing depth was expected to affect the degree of clonotype sharing among donors. The small number of donors limited the genetic and exposure-history diversity represented. Sampling was restricted to blood, and TCR repertoires in tissue are likely to differ from TCR repertoires in blood. Incomplete sequencing was indicated by rarefaction of sorted-subset datasets, despite the large sequencing depth. Larger estimated clonotype richness was generally found for naive subsets than for memory subsets.

CDR1 is given as MNHEY and CDR2 as SMNVEV, both from the germline V gene (reference sequence). From the cysteine up to the phenylalanine, the CDR3 has a length of 14 residues. Kept here is only the CDR3 DNA, which spans 42 bases and is read in frame from base 1. The germline ends are 6 bases apart after V is trimmed by 4 bases and J by 0 bases. Using the deep immunoSEQ assay, TCR CDR3 regions were amplified from genomic DNA by multiplex PCR. Extracted genomic DNA from each cell subset was distributed evenly across all wells of several immunoSEQ 96-well plates, and each plate was treated as a replicate. For sorted subsets, each replicate PCR was loaded with roughly 0.2 ug genomic DNA, equivalent to roughly 30,000 T cell genomes. Purified libraries were measured with a Qubit 3.0 fluorometer, size-checked on a Bioanalyzer 2100, and measured again with the KAPA Library Quantification kit. Every immunoSEQ 96-well plate was sequenced on a separate single-read 150-cycle Illumina NextSeq 550 flow cell. The source study handled its data this way. Because only junctional sequences without quality scores were contained in the immunoSEQ output, filtering matching that applied to full-length reads could not be performed. To assign V/J genes and CDR3, sequences were annotated using PyIR, a Python wrapper for IgBLAST v1.9, with IMGT germline references. Reads with weak V/J assignments (E-value above 1e-6), missing CDR3, stop codons, out-of-frame junctions, or ambiguous translated residues were removed. A V3J clonotype was defined by an identical inferred V gene, J gene, and CDR3 amino acid sequence. The percentage overlap between two repertoires was calculated by dividing the number of shared unique clonotypes by the size of the smaller repertoire. Three approaches were used to assess repertoire richness: RTK rarefaction, the Chao1 estimator, and Recon v2.1 estimates of unobserved clonotypes. OLGA was used to compute generation probabilities for all TCRbeta clonotypes that the gDNA method yielded from a handful of donors. As stored in TCRdb, this immuneACCESS dataset retains in-frame rearrangements with V and J assigned. A fraction of the clones does not appear; measured against another copy, unresolved V genes explain less than half of the discrepancy, and the remainder lacks a known reason. That table furnishes V, J and clone size, whereas the DNA furnished D and trimming. Within this sample are about 1,900,000 clones, with approximately 95% of them counted one time only. Around 1% of the sample goes to the ten largest clones.

CD8 naive samples were CD45RO-negative cells positively selected for CCR7, giving a CD45RA+CCR7+ population that excluded TemRA cells. Healthy HIV-negative adults with no recently reported acute infections or vaccinations were included as donors. Every donor was a Caucasian adult living in Nashville, Tennessee, USA. Blood was collected by leukapheresis, and PBMCs were isolated by Ficoll-Histopaque density gradient centrifugation and then cryopreserved in liquid nitrogen vapor phase. Analytical flow cytometry was used to check the purity and quantity of each magnetically sorted T cell population. From each sorted fraction, genomic DNA was isolated and quantified by UV absorbance on a Nanodrop 2000c.

Sequencing input: naive CD8+ T cells sorted from blood. The cell subset or site label for this specimen denotes: CD45RA+CCR7+. The rearranged segments are TRBV27 and TRBJ2-2; the D gene cannot be named for sure. The sequence was collected from a man between 18 and 35 years old in good health. The CDR3 is CASSSAANTGELFF. The nucleotide sequence reads as follows: TGTGCCAGCAGTTCCGCGGCGAACACCGGGGAGCTGTTTTTT.